The present T cell receptor beta chain was sequenced within a study of molecular identifiers for immune sequencing clone quantification. TCRdb reanalysed the PCR reads using MiXCR and keeps one entry per CDR3 protein. Among about 100,000 distinct CDR3 sequences listed, 30% to 45% were seen once. Trimming stripped 4 bases from V and 0 bases from J, with 7 bases between. The CDR3 has 13 amino acids. The V gene's germline CDR1 is MDHEN and CDR2 SYDVKM. This clonotype was counted at least ten times. The clonotype was recovered from a human donor in good health. Some libraries in this study had Jurkat cell RNA spiked in. The chain combines TRBV28 with TRBJ2-7; D is uncertain. The sample consisted of naive CD8+ T cells from blood, with Jurkat cell RNA spiked in. The subset is: FACS-sorted CD8+CD4-CCR7+CD45RA+ naive T cells. The CDR3 spells CASSSQLSYEQYF. The DNA of the CDR3 is TGTGCCAGCAGTTCCCAGCTCTCCTACGAGCAGTACTTC.